This paragraph covers one T cell receptor (beta chain) sequence. Its matching antigen is unknown. The data belong to a study of graft-versus-host responses after intestinal transplantation. Overall study context: Multivisceral, liver-intestinal, or isolated intestinal transplants were performed in recipients. Each recipient received anti-thymocyte globulin induction, then tacrolimus and steroids for 2 to 4 years. Points from the study as a whole: Recipient marrow showed GvH clones, some seen first in ileum or blood. Patients who carried graft-donor T cell macrochimerism also had high graft-versus-host to host-versus-graft clonal ratios in their allografts.

CDR1 is SGDLS and CDR2 is YYNGEE in the germline V gene. The CDR3 is made up of 14 amino acids. The V and J ends lost 1 base and 1 base respectively, with 8 bases between them. Repertoires were generated with immunoSEQ multiplex PCR, while TCRdb's copy carries only in-frame clones and drops some. This table holds about 120,000 clones, 90% found once. The TCR was taken from a human donor who received an intestinal transplant. This chain links TRBV9 with TRBJ1-1, with D hard to call. Sequenced material: unstimulated CD4+ T cells sorted from spleen or lymph node cells, taken before intestinal transplant. This CDR3 reads CASSVQQTNTEAFF. In DNA, the CDR3 is TGTGCCAGCAGCGTACAACAAACGAACACTGAAGCTTTCTTT.